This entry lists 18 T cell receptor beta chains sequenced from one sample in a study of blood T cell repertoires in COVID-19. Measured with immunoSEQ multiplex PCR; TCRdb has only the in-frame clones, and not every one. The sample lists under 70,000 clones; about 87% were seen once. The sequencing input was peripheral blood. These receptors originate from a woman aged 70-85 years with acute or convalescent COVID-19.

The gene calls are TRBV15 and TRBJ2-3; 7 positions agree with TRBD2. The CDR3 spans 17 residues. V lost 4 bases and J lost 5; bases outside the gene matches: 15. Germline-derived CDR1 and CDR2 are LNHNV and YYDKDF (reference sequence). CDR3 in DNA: TGTGCCACCAGCACCGGCCGGGCTAGCGGAGGGAGAGATACGCAGTATTTT. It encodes CATSTGRASGGRDTQYF. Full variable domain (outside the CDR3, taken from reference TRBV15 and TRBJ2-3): DAMVIQNPRYQVTQFGKPVTLSCSQTLNHNVMYWYQQKSSQAPKLLFHYYDKDFNNEADTPDNFQSRRPNTSFCFLDIRSPGLGDTAMYLCATSTGRASGGRDTQYFGPGTRLTVL.

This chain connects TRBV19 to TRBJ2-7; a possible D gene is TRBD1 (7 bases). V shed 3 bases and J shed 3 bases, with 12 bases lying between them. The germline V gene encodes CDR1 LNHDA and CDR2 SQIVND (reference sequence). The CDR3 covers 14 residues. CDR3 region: CASSMRDSYYEQYF. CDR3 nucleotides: TGTGCCAGTAGTATGCGGGACAGTTACTACGAGCAGTACTTC.

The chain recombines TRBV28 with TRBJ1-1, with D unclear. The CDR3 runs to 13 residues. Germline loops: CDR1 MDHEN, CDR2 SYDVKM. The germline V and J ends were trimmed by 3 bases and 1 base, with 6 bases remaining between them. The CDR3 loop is CASSFEQNTEAFF. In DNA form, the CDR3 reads TGTGCCAGCAGTTTCGAACAGAACACTGAAGCTTTCTTT.

CDR3 nucleotide sequence: TGTGCCAGCTCACGACTACAGGGAGATAATTCACCCCTCCACTTT. Translating gives CASSRLQGDNSPLHF. The genes are TRBV18 and TRBJ1-6; D is possibly TRBD1 (6 bases). Looked up from germline, CDR1 is KGHSH and CDR2 is LQKENI. Trimming pared 4 bases from V and 5 bases from J, leaving 12 bases between. This CDR3 region has 15 residues.

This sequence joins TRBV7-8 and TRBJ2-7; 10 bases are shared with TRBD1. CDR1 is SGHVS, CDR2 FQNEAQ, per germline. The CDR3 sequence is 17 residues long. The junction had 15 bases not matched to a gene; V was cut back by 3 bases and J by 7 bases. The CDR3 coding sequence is TGTGCCAGCAGCTTTAGGCCCGGGACAGGGGCCCAGTGGGAGCAGTACTTC. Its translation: CASSFRPGTGAQWEQYF.

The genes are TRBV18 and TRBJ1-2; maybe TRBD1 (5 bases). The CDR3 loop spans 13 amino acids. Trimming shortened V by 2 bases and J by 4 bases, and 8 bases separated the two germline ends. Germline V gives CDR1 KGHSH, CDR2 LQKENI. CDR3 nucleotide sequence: TGTGCCAGCTCACCATCGACAGTCTATGGCTACACCTTC. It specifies CASSPSTVYGYTF.

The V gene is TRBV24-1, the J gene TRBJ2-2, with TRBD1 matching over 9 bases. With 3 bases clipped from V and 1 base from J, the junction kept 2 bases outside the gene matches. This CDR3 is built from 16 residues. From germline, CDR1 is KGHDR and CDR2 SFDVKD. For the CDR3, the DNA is TGTGCCACCAGTGATCCGGGACAGGGGAACACCGGGGAGCTGTTTTTT. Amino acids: CATSDPGQGNTGELFF.

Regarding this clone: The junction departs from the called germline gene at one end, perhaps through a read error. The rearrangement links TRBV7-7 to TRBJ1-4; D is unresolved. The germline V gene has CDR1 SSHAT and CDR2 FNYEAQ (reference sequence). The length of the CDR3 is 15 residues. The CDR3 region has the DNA TGTGCTAGCAGCCCCTCAGTGAATGGAGCCTCAAAACTGTTTTTT. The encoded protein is CASSPSVNGASKLFF.

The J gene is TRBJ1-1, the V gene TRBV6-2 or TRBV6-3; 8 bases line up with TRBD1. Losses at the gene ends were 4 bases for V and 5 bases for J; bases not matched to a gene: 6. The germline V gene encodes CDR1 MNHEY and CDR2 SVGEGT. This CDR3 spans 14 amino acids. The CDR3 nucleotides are TGTGCCAGCAGTTTTCAGGGGGCGCGGACTGAAGCTTTCTTT. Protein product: CASSFQGARTEAFF.

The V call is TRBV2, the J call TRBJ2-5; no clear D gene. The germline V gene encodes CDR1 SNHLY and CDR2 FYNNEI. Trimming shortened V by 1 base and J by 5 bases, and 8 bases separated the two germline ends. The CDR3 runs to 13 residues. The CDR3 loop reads CASSEGNGETQYF. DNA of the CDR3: TGTGCCAGCAGTGAAGGCAACGGTGAGACCCAGTACTTC.

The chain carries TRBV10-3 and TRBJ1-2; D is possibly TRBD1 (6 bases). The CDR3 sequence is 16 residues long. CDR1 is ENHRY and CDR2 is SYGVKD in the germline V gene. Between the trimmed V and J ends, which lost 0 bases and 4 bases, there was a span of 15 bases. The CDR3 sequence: CAISESHRVFVYGYTF. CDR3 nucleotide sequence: TGTGCCATCAGTGAGTCCCACAGGGTCTTCGTCTATGGCTACACCTTC.

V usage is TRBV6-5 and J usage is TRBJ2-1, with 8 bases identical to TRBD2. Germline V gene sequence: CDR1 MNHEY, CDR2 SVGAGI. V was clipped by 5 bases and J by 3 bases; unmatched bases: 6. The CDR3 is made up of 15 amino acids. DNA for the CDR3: TGTGCCAGCAGTAGCGGGAGTCCTCTCTACAATGAGCAGTTCTTC. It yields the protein CASSSGSPLYNEQFF.

The CDR3 region has the DNA TGTGCCTGGACAGAGGGTAGCAATCAGCCCCAGCATTTT. It yields the protein CAWTEGSNQPQHF. This chain links TRBV30 with TRBJ1-5; no reliable D call. The CDR3 spans 13 residues. CDR1 and CDR2 (germline): GTSNPN, SVGIG (reference sequence). V lost 4 bases to trimming and J lost 0 bases, with 7 bases between them. The whole variable domain, remainder taken from reference TRBV30 and TRBJ1-5, is SQTIHQWPATLVQPVGSPLSLECTVEGTSNPNLYWYRQAAGRGLQLLFYSVGIGQISSEVPQNLSASRPQDRQFILSSKKLLLSDSGFYLCAWTEGSNQPQHFGDGTRLSIL.

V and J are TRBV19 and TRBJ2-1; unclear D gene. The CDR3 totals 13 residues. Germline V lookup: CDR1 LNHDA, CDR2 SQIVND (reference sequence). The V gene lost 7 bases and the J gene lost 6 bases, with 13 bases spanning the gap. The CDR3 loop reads CASKRSNPNEQFF. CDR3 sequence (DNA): TGTGCCAGTAAACGGAGTAACCCCAATGAGCAGTTCTTC.

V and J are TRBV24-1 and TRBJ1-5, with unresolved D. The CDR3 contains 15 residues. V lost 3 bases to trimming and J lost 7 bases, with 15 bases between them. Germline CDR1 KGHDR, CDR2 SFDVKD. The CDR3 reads CATSDPARPGQPQHF. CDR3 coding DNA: TGTGCCACCAGTGATCCTGCCCGGCCCGGGCAGCCCCAGCATTTT.

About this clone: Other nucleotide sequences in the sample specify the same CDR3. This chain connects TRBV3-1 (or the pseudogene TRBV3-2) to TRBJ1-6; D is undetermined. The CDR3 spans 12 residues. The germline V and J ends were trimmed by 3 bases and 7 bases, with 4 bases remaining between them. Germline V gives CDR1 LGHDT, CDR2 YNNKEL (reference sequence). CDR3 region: CASSHLNSPLHF. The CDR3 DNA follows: TGTGCCAGCAGCCACCTAAATTCACCCCTCCACTTT.

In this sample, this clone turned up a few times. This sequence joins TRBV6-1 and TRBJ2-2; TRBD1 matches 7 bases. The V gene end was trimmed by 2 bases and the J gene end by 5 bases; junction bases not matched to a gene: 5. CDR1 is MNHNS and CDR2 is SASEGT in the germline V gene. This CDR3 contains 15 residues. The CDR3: CASSEQGVGTGELFF. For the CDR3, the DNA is TGTGCCAGCAGTGAACAGGGGGTTGGGACCGGGGAGCTGTTTTTT.

The CDR3: CASSGIGQGMNTEAFF. The CDR3 DNA reads TGTGCCAGCTCGGGTATAGGACAGGGAATGAACACTGAAGCTTTCTTT. The chain couples TRBV18 to TRBJ1-1, with TRBD1 identical over 8 bases. The CDR3 covers 16 residues. Per the germline V gene, CDR1 is KGHSH and CDR2 is LQKENI. V lost 6 bases, J lost 0 bases, and 9 bases stayed unmatched.